This is a list of T cell receptor beta chains from one sample in a study of blood T cell repertoires in COVID-19. The protocol was immunoSEQ multiplex PCR, while the TCRdb copy is restricted to in-frame clones and leaves out a portion. The sample carries 50,000 or so clones, 80% to 95% recorded once. The sample was peripheral blood. Receptor source: a human donor with active COVID-19. The donor label of this sample is uncertain. The conserved cysteine and the conserved F or W are not part of the CDR3 here. Rows may omit the clone size; those that give it use once, few, many or a size class.

V gene	J gene	clone size	CDR3 protein
TRBV19	TRBJ2-2	NA	ASSILREIGGELF
TRBV7-9	TRBJ2-3	NA	ASSTRQGRVDTQY
TRBV6-2/TRBV6-3	TRBJ1-1	NA	ASSSVNTEAF
TRBV19	TRBJ2-1	NA	ASSMSGAGAGSNEQF
TRBV6-5	TRBJ1-1	NA	ASALGGNTEAF
TRBV7-2	TRBJ1-2	NA	ASSLEVGART
TRBV3-1/TRBV3-2	TRBJ1-4	NA	ASSHSAPGEKLF
TRBV4-3	TRBJ2-1	NA	ASRGGAASSYNEQF
TRBV5-4	TRBJ1-2	NA	ASSTLPGTGHGYT
TRBV7-9	TRBJ1-4	NA	ASSSVQGFYNEKLF
TRBV4-2	TRBJ2-1	NA	ASSQEGGASGRSYNEQF
TRBV7-6	TRBJ2-7	NA	ASSPTTGGAYEQY
TRBV6-1	TRBJ1-1	few	ASSEDLWGGDTEAF
TRBV5-6	TRBJ1-4	NA	ASSLVGLGHEKLF
TRBV28	TRBJ2-1	NA	ASRSPSGSSYNEQF
TRBV27	TRBJ2-4	once	ASSLGTTKNIQY
TRBV4-3	TRBJ2-2	NA	ASSQWGPVVDTGELF
TRBV21-1	TRBJ2-7	NA	ASSKSPIVAGVEGFGSYEQY
TRBV28	TRBJ1-1	NA	ASSLEAGYEAF
TRBV6-5	TRBJ1-1	NA	ASSYTDRVNTEAF
TRBV7-8	TRBJ2-3	NA	ASSPLAGYSTDTQY
TRBV18	TRBJ2-4	once	ASSPVGVGDIQY
TRBV5-1	TRBJ2-3	few	ASSLVLGLAGGTDTQY
TRBV11-2	TRBJ1-1	NA	ASSLVRGRLKNTEAF
TRBV3-1/TRBV3-2	TRBJ2-1	NA	ASSLSGGGSEQF
TRBV5-1	TRBJ1-1	once	ASSLAPVGGTEAF
TRBV5-1	TRBJ2-1	few	ASSWTSGSSYNEQF
TRBV4-1	TRBJ2-3	NA	ASSQVQTGTSGATSTDTQY
TRBV19	TRBJ1-6	NA	ASSLPRVRSPLH
TRBV3-1/TRBV3-2	TRBJ1-5	NA	ASSQEVRDYSNQPQH
TRBV6-6	TRBJ2-6	NA	ASSPLAGGPPGANVLT
TRBV24-1	TRBJ1-1	NA	ATRGAGDTEAF
TRBV30	TRBJ1-5	NA	AWSRTGDQPQH
TRBV19	TRBJ1-2	once	ASTSLESRLGGGYT
TRBV6-4	TRBJ1-5	NA	AAYTWPQH
TRBV6-5	TRBJ2-2	NA	ASSQPGTGELF
TRBV9	TRBJ1-3	once	ASSVEQGNTIY
TRBV12-3/TRBV12-4	TRBJ1-1	NA	ASSFTGTEAF
TRBV28	TRBJ2-3	NA	ASSALPRVAGDWDTQY
TRBV19	TRBJ2-1	NA	ASSIAGLYNEQF
TRBV19	TRBJ2-7	few	ASTRQGELGEQY
TRBV27	TRBJ2-7	NA	ASSSSGSGTYEQY
TRBV18	TRBJ1-6	few	ASSPSGMDSPLH
TRBV30	TRBJ2-1	NA	AWTMVGGGTHEQF
TRBV7-2	TRBJ2-2	NA	ASSKGGGDSGELF
TRBV7-2	TRBJ2-3	NA	ASRPMDGTGGPDTQY
TRBV3-1/TRBV3-2	TRBJ2-5	NA	ASSQDSGAQETQY